These T cell receptor beta chains were read from a single sample in a study of control samples from healthy donors and cancer patients. Sequencing used immunoSEQ multiplex PCR; TCRdb keeps in-frame clones, though not all of them. The data show about 120,000 clones, with about 87% seen just once and less than 3.5% held by the top ten. The material sequenced was blood. These receptor sequences come from a man aged 40-50 years in good health. Each CDR3 is given with its conserved first and last residue. The D gene is left open where the match is weak. Only part of the rows carry a size: once, few, many, or a class if the clone is expanded.

clone size	V gene	J gene	D gene	CDR3 DNA	CDR3 protein
-	TRBV3-1/TRBV3-2	TRBJ2-3	TRBD2	TGTGCCAGCAGCCAAAAAGCGGGGGGGCCCTTTGCCGATACGCAGTATTTT	CASSQKAGGPFADTQYF
once	TRBV6-5	TRBJ1-5	-	TGTGCCAGTGAGCTCGACAGGTATCAGCCCCAGCATTTT	CASELDRYQPQHF
-	TRBV5-5	TRBJ1-5	-	TGTGCCAGCAGCACTGAGGGGGGCAATCAGCCCCAGCATTTT	CASSTEGGNQPQHF
few	TRBV3-1/TRBV3-2	TRBJ1-6	-	TGTGCCAGCAGTCGAACTGGGAGCTCCTATAATTCACCCCTCCACTTT	CASSRTGSSYNSPLHF
-	TRBV24-1	TRBJ2-3	-	TGTGCCACCAGTGACGCCGGGACTGTCACAGATACGCAGTATTTT	CATSDAGTVTDTQYF
-	TRBV7-8	TRBJ1-6	-	TGTGCCAGCAGCTCCGCTACCAGCACCTATAATTCACCCCTCCACTTT	CASSSATSTYNSPLHF
few	TRBV5-1	TRBJ1-1	TRBD1	TGCGCCAGCAGCTTGGGGGACAGGGCTGGGGACACTGAAGCTTTCTTT	CASSLGDRAGDTEAFF
-	TRBV7-6	TRBJ1-1	-	TGTGCCAGCAGCATAACCCGGATGGACACTGAAGCTTTCTTT	CASSITRMDTEAFF
-	TRBV6-4	TRBJ2-1	-	TGTGCCAGCAGTCCAGGAATGGAGCAAACCTCCTACAATGAGCAGTTCTTC	CASSPGMEQTSYNEQFF
-	TRBV15	TRBJ1-1	-	TGTGCCACCAGCTCCCGGAGGGGAAACACTGAAGCTTTCTTT	CATSSRRGNTEAFF
-	TRBV6-2/TRBV6-3	TRBJ1-2	-	TGTGCCAGCAGTACCCCTACGGGGATGGACTATGGCTACACCTTC	CASSTPTGMDYGYTF
-	TRBV24-1	TRBJ1-2	TRBD1	TGTGCCACCAGTGACGTTGGACAGGGCCCGTATGGCTACACCTTC	CATSDVGQGPYGYTF
-	TRBV6-6	TRBJ1-5	TRBD1	TGTGCCAGCAGTACGGGACAGGGTATTTTTCAGCCCCAGCATTTT	CASSTGQGIFQPQHF
-	TRBV9	TRBJ2-1	-	TGTGCCAGCAGCCCCGACTTATCGACTCGCAATGAGCAGTTCTTC	CASSPDLSTRNEQFF
-	TRBV29-1	TRBJ1-2	-	TGCAGCGTTGAAGAGGGACCCCACTATGGCTACACCTTC	CSVEEGPHYGYTF
-	TRBV20-1	TRBJ1-2	-	TGCAGTGCTAGTTCTCGTTTGGGGGGTTATGGCTACACCTTC	CSASSRLGGYGYTF
-	TRBV30	TRBJ1-2	-	TGTGCCTGGGGGAAGGGGTGGTTGGGCTACACCTTC	CAWGKGWLGYTF
-	TRBV29-1	TRBJ1-1	-	TGCAGCGGGAACATAGGGGTCGGCACTGAAGCTTTCTTT	CSGNIGVGTEAFF
few	TRBV29-1	TRBJ1-1	-	TGCAGCGCCCAGACCGAACTGAACACTGAAGCTTTCTTT	CSAQTELNTEAFF
-	TRBV7-9	TRBJ1-4	-	TGTGCCAGCAGCTTGACAGGCCTCAATGAAAAACTGTTTTTT	CASSLTGLNEKLFF
-	TRBV7-3	TRBJ2-1	-	TGTGCCAGCAGCTTTGCTAGGGGCAATGAGCAGTTCTTC	CASSFARGNEQFF
-	TRBV11-3	TRBJ2-3	-	TGTGCCAGCAGCCTTGGGACGGCTAGCACAGATACGCAGTATTTT	CASSLGTASTDTQYF
-	TRBV7-2	TRBJ1-3	TRBD1	TGTGCCAGCACCGGACAGGCGCTCTCTGGAAACACCATATATTTT	CASTGQALSGNTIYF
-	TRBV11-2	TRBJ2-7	-	TGTGCCAGCAGCTTACAGGGATCCTACGAGCAGTACTTC	CASSLQGSYEQYF
-	TRBV7-9	TRBJ1-4	TRBD1	TGTGCCAGCAGACCAGGGACAGCCCAAAATGAAAAACTGTTTTTT	CASRPGTAQNEKLFF
-	TRBV18	TRBJ1-3	TRBD1	TGTGCCAGCTCGTTGGGACAGTTCAGTGGAAACACCATATATTTT	CASSLGQFSGNTIYF
-	TRBV6-2/TRBV6-3	TRBJ1-6	-	TGTGCCAGCAGTGACCCAGGGGTCCCACGGACCCTCCACTTT	CASSDPGVPRTLHF
-	TRBV5-4	TRBJ1-2	-	TGTGCCAGCAGCCCTGGGGGGGGGCATGGCTACACCTTC	CASSPGGGHGYTF
-	TRBV7-9	TRBJ1-4	-	TGTGCCAGCAGCGCAAACCCCAGGGGCGAAAAACTGTTTTTT	CASSANPRGEKLFF
-	TRBV3-1/TRBV3-2	TRBJ2-3	TRBD2	TGTGCCAGCAGCCAAGTTAGCGGGAGCTATAGTACGCAGTATTTT	CASSQVSGSYSTQYF
-	TRBV6-1	TRBJ1-2	TRBD1	TGTGCCAGCAGTGCAGTTTCCGGACAGGGAAGTAATGGCTACACCTTC	CASSAVSGQGSNGYTF
-	TRBV29-1	TRBJ1-1	-	TGCAGCGTCGATGGAGGAGGGAGAGCTGAAGCTTTCTTT	CSVDGGGRAEAFF
-	TRBV9	TRBJ2-3	-	TGTGCCAGCAGCCCTCGGGTGGCTGGCTTGGATACGCAGTATTTT	CASSPRVAGLDTQYF
-	TRBV7-9	TRBJ1-5	-	TGTGCCAGCAGCTTCGGCAATCAGCCCCAGCATTTT	CASSFGNQPQHF